This T cell receptor beta chain originates from a study of T-cell reconstitution after alpha-beta-depleted transplantation in children. Findings of the study overall: T-cell counts and diversity at one year post-transplant came mainly from newly produced T cells. Where some patients showed high TCRbeta diversity at day 60, it came from recipient T cells and thymic progenitors that had survived. Alpha-beta T cells present about two months after transplant were reported to originate from several hundred expanded graft clones.

This clonotype was seen ten or more times. Its antigen remains unidentified. It was with unique molecular identifiers that the TCRbeta library was prepared. TCRdb called the PCR reads again in MiXCR, with one record for every CDR3 protein. The data contain approximately 200,000 distinct CDR3 sequences, roughly 6.3% of them singletons. The receptor was isolated from a girl under two years old with combined immunodeficiency, due to receive a stem cell transplant. This specimen was PBMCs, taken before TCRalphabeta/CD19-depleted stem cell transplant.

CDR3 region: CASSFRAGGSTDTQYF. The CDR3 region has the DNA TGCGCCAGCAGCTTTCGAGCGGGAGGTTCAACAGATACGCAGTATTTT. This chain links TRBV5-1 with TRBJ2-3; 9 positions agree with TRBD2. The germline gives CDR1 SGHRS, CDR2 YFSETQ. This CDR3 spans 16 amino acids. V trimming: 2 bases; J trimming: 3 bases; junction bases outside the gene matches: 7.